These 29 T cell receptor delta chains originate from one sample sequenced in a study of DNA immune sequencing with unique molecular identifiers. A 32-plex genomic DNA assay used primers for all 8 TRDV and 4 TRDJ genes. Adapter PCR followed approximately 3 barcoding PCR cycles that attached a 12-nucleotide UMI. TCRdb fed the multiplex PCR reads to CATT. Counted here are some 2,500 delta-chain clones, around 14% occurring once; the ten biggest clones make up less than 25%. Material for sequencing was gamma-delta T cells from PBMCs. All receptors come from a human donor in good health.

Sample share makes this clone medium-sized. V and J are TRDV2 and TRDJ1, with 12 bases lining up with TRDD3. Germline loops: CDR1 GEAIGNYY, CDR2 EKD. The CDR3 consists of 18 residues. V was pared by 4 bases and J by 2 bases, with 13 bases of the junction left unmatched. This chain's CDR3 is CACEPLVLGDTHTDKLIF. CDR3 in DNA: TGTGCCTGTGAACCTCTGGTGCTGGGGGATACGCATACCGATAAACTCATCTTT.

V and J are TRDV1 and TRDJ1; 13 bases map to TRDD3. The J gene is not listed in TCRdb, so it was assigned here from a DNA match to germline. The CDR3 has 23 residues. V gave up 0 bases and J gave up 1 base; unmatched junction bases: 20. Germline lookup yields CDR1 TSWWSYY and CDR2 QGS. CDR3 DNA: TGTGCTCTTGGGGAACTACCCCTTACTGGGGGATACGCGAGTTCTACCCCCACCGATAAACTCATCTTT. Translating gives CALGELPLTGGYASSTPTDKLIF.

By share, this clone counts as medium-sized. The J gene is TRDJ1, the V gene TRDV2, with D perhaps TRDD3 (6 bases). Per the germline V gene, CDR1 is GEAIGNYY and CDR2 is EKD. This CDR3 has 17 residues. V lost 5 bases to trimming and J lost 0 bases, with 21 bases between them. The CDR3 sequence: CACAGLLGSGYTDKLIF. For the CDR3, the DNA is TGTGCCTGTGCCGGCCTGCTGGGGTCCGGGTACACCGATAAACTCATCTTT.

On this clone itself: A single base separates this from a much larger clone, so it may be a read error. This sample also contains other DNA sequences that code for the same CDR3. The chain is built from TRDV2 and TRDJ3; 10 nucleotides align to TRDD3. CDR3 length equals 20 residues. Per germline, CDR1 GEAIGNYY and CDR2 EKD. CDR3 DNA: TGTGCCTGTGACACGGTAGCCTTGGGGGATACATCCTGGGACACCCGACAGATGTTTTTT. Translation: CACDTVALGDTSWDTRQMFF.

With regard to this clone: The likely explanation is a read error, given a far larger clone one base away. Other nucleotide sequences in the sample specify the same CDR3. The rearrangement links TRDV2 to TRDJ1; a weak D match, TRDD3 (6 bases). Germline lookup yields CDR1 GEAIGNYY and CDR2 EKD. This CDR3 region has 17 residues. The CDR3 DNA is TGTGCTTGTGATCCCCTGGGGATCCCTACGGGGTCCGATAAACTCATCTTT. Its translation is CACDPLGIPTGSDKLIF.

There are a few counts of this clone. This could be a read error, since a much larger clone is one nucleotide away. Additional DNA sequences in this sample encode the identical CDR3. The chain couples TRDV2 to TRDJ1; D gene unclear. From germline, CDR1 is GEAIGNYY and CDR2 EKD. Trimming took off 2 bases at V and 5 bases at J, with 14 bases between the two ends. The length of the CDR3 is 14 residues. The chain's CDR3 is CACDKIKERDKLIF. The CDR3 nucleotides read TGTGCCTGTGACAAGATAAAAGAGCGGGATAAACTCATCTTT.

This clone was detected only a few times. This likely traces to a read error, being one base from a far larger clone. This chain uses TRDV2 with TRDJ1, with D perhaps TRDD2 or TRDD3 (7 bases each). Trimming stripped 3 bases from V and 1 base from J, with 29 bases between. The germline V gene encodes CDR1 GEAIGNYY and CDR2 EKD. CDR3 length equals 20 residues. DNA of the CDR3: TGTGCCTGTGACGCCATTCCTACGGGGGGGGATCGGGCCAGCACCGATAAACTCATCTTT. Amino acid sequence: CACDAIPTGGDRASTDKLIF.

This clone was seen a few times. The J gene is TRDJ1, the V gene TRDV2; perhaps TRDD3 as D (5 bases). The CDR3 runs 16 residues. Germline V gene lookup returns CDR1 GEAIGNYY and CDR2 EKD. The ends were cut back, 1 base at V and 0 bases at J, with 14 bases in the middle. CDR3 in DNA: TGTGCCTGTGACACGATACTAAAATCGGACACCGATAAACTCATCTTT. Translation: CACDTILKSDTDKLIF.

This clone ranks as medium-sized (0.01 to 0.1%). The CDR3 region has the DNA TGTGCCTGTGATACCGTACTGGGGTCCTGGGACACCCGACAGATGTTTTTC. This encodes CACDTVLGSWDTRQMFF. The chain recombines TRDV2 with TRDJ3, with 7 bases aligning to TRDD3. The V gene end was trimmed by 4 bases and the J gene end by 1 base; junction bases not matched to a gene: 6. The CDR3 is 17 residues long. Germline CDR1 GEAIGNYY, CDR2 EKD.

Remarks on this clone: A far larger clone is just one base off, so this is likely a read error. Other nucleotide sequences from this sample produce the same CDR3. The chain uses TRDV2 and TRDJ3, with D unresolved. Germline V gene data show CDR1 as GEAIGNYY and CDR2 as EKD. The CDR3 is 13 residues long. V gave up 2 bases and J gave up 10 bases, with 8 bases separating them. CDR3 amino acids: CACDRINTRQMFF. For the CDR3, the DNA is TGTGCCTGTGACAGGATTAATACCCGACAGATGTTTTTC.

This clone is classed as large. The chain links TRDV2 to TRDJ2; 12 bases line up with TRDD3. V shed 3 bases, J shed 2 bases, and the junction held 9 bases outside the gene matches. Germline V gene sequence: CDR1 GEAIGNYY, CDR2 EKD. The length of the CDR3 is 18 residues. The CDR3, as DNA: TGTGCCTGTGACCCCATACTGGGGGATACCCAATTGACAGCACAACTCTTCTTT. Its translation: CACDPILGDTQLTAQLFF.

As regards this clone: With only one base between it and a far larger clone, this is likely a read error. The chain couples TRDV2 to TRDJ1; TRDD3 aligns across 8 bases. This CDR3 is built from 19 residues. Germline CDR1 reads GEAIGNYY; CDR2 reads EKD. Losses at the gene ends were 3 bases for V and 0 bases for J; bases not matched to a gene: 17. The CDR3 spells CACDEISTRGYPYTDKLIF. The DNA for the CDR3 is TGTGCCTGTGACGAGATCTCGACTAGGGGATACCCGTACACCGATAAACTCATCTTT.

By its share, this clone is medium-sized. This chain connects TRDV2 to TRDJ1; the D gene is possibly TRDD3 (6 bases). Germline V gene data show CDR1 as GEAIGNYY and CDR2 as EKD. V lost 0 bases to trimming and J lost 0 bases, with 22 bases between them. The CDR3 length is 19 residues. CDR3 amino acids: CACDTLPGDARRYTDKLIF. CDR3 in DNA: TGTGCCTGTGACACCCTCCCTGGGGATGCGAGACGGTACACCGATAAACTCATCTTT.

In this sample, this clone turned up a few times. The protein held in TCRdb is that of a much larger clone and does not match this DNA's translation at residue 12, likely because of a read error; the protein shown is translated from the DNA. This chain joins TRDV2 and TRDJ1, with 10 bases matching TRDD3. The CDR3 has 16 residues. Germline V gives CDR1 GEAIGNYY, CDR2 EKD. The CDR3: CACKGLGDIQTVKLIF. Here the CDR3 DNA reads TGTGCCTGTAAAGGGCTGGGGGATATTCAGACCGTTAAACTCATCTTT.

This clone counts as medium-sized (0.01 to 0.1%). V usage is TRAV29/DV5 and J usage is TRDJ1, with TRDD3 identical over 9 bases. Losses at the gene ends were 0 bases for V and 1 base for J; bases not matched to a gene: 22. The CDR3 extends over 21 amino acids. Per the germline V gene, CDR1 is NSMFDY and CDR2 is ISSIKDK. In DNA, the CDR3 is TGTGCAGCAAGCGAGGGGAGCGCCTACTGGGGGACATCATCTCCCACCGATAAACTCATCTTT. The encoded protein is CAASEGSAYWGTSSPTDKLIF.

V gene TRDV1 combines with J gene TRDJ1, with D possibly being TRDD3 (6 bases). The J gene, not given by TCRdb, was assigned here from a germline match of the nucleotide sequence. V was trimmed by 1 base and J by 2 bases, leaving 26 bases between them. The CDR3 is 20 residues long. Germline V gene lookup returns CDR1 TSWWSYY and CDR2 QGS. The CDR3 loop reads CALGEPTRERDKDRTDKLIF. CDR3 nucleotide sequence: TGTGCTCTTGGGGAACCAACCCGTGAGAGGGATAAGGATCGTACCGATAAACTCATCTTT.

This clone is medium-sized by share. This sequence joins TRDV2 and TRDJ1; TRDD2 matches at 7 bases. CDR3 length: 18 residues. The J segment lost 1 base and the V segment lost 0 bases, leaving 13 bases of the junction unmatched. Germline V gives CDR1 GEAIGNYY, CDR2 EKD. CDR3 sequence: CACDTFLPGPPSTDKLIF. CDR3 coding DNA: TGTGCCTGTGACACCTTCCTACCGGGCCCACCATCCACCGATAAACTCATCTTT.

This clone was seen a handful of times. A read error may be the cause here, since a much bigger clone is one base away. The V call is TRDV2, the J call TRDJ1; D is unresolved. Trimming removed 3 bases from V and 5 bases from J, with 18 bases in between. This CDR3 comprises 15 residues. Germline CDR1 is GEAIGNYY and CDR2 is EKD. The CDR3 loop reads CACDALLRNGDKLIF. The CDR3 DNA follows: TGTGCCTGTGACGCGTTACTGAGGAATGGGGATAAACTCATCTTT.

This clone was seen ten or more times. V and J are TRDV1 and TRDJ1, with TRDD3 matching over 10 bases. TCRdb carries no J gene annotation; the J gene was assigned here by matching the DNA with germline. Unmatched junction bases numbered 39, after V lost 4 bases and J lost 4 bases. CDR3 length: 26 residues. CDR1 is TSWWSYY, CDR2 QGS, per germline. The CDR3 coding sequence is TGTGCTCTTGGGGTCATCGGGCCCCCGAAGAGAACGTTACTGGGGGATGGGATGAGCTCCATCGATAAACTCATCTTT. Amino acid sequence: CALGVIGPPKRTLLGDGMSSIDKLIF.

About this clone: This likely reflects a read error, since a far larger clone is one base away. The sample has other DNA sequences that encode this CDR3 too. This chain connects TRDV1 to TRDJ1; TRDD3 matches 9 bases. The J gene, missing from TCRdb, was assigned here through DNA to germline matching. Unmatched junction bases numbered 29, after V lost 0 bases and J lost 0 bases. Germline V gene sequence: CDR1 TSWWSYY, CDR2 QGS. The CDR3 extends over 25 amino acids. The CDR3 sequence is CALGELDTDAITGGPGTRYTDKLIF. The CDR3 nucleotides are TGTGCTCTTGGGGAACTTGATACTGACGCAATAACTGGGGGACCCGGTACCAGGTACACCGATAAACTCATCTTT.

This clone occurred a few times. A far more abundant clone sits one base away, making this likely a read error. This CDR3 reads CACDALGNTDKLIF. CDR3 DNA: TGTGCCTGTGACGCCTTGGGAAACACCGATAAACTCATCTTT. The chain joins TRDV2 to TRDJ1; no firm D call. The germline V gene encodes CDR1 GEAIGNYY and CDR2 EKD. This CDR3 region has 14 residues. Deletions cut 3 bases from V and 0 bases from J, with 10 bases between.

This CDR3 is CAASLGVRGLRGRTDKLIF. The CDR3, as DNA: TGTGCAGCAAGCCTCGGGGTCCGGGGATTGAGGGGTCGCACCGATAAACTCATCTTT. The chain is built from TRAV29/DV5 and TRDJ1; D is perhaps TRDD3 (6 bases). The J gene comes from matching the DNA to germline here; TCRdb lacks it. The CDR3 totals 19 residues. The V and J ends lost 1 base and 1 base respectively, with 26 bases between them. CDR1 and CDR2 from the germline V gene are NSMFDY and ISSIKDK.

This CDR3 reads CALGGPSEEAGWGYTDKLIF. In DNA, the CDR3 is TGTGCTCTTGGTGGTCCTTCCGAGGAGGCTGGGTGGGGGTACACCGATAAACTCATCTTT. The chain is built from TRDV1 and TRDJ1, with D possibly being TRDD2 or TRDD3 (6 bases each). No J gene was available from TCRdb, and it was assigned here by a germline match of the DNA. Germline V gene sequence: CDR1 TSWWSYY, CDR2 QGS. V was pared by 6 bases and J by 0 bases, with 29 bases between. This CDR3 region has 20 residues.

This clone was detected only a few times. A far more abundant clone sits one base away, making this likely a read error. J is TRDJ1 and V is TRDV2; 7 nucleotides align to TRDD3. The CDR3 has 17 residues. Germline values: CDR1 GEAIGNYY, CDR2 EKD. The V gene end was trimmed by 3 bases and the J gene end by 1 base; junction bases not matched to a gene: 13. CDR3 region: CACDALSGDIRTDKLIF. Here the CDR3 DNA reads TGTGCCTGTGACGCCCTTTCTGGGGATATACGCACCGATAAACTCATCTTT.

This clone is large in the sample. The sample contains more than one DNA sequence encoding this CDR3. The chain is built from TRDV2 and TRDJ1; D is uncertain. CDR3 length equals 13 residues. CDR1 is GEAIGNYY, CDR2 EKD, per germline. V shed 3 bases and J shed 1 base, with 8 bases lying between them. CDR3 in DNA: TGTGCCTGTGACGCTTTAAGCACCGATAAACTCATCTTT. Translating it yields CACDALSTDKLIF.

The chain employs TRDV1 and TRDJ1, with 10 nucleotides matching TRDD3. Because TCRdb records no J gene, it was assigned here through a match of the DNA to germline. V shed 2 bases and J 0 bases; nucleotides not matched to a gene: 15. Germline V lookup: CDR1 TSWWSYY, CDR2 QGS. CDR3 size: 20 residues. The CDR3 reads CALGEAGCLLGDYYTDKLIF. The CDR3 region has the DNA TGTGCTCTTGGGGAAGCGGGTTGCTTACTGGGGGATTACTACACCGATAAACTCATCTTT.

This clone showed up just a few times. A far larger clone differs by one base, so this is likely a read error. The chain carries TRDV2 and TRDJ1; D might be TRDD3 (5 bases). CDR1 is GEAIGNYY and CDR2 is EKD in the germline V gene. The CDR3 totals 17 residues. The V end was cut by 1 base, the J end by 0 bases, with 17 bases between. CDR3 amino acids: CACDTLAGGWYTDKLIF. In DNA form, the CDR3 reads TGTGCCTGTGACACGTTGGCAGGGGGTTGGTACACCGATAAACTCATCTTT.

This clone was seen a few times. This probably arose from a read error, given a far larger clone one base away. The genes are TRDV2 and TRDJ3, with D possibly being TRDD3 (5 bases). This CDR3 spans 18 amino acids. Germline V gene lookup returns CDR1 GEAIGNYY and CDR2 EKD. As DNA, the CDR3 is TGTGCCTGTAACACCGCGGGGGCGCGCTCCTGGGACACCCGACAGATGTTTTTC. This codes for CACNTAGARSWDTRQMFF.

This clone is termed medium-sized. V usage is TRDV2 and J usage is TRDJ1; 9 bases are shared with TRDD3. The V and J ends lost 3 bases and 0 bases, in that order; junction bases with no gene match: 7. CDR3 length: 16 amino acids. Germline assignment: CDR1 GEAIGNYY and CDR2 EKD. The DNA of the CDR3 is TGTGCCTGTGACTCACTGGGGGACAAGAACACCGATAAACTCATCTTT. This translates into CACDSLGDKNTDKLIF.